This is a list of T cell receptor beta chains from one sample in a study of CD8 T cells in Susac syndrome. TCRdb re-analysed the immunoSEQ multiplex PCR reads in MiXCR, keeping a single row per CDR3 protein. The table has some 190,000 distinct CDR3 sequences, about 95% seen once. Sample: CD4+ T cells from PBMCs. The receptors were sampled from a human donor with Susac syndrome. CDR3s include the opening cysteine and the closing phenylalanine or tryptophan. Only some rows state a clone size, as once, few, many or a class for expanded clones.

v_call	clone_size	j_call	cdr3_aa
TRBV30	-	TRBJ1-5	CAWSVGVNQPQHF
TRBV6-2/TRBV6-3	few	TRBJ1-5	CAGGQGNQPQHF
TRBV7-3	-	TRBJ2-1	CASSLNGGVFNEQFF
TRBV28	-	TRBJ2-4	CASQGIAKNIQYF
TRBV12-3/TRBV12-4	few	TRBJ1-6	CASRTGNSPLHF
TRBV20-1	-	TRBJ1-2	CSAYQRTATSYTF
TRBV20-1	-	TRBJ1-1	CSATAPGTGVLGTEAFF
TRBV7-9	-	TRBJ2-1	CASREGRSTYNEQFF
TRBV30	-	TRBJ1-3	CAWTRDSPLGNTIYF
TRBV5-6	-	TRBJ2-3	CASSLYAGVSDTQYF
TRBV15	-	TRBJ2-1	CATNLNRDTPFF
TRBV20-1	-	TRBJ2-5	CSAPSGGGHHQETQYF
TRBV6-5	-	TRBJ1-5	CASGLGGNQPQHF
TRBV10-3	-	TRBJ1-1	CAIRGVLMTTEAFF
TRBV24-1	-	TRBJ2-5	CATSDGTSGGLETQYF
TRBV30	-	TRBJ2-2	CAFYRAGELFF
TRBV5-4	-	TRBJ2-5	CASSKSGGRETQYF
TRBV6-4	few	TRBJ1-6	CASSDSPGSSYNSPLHF
TRBV28	once	TRBJ2-3	CASERAGGLNTQYF
TRBV6-5	-	TRBJ1-1	CASSPPGQPKVAAFF
TRBV14	-	TRBJ1-1	CASSLLRTGTEAFF
TRBV6-5	once	TRBJ2-3	CASAGPSLTDTQYF
TRBV4-1	-	TRBJ2-7	CASSQDGVDEQYF
TRBV5-4	-	TRBJ2-5	CASSTGAGEETQYF
TRBV25-1	-	TRBJ1-6	CASSGTGQPSPLHF
TRBV7-8	-	TRBJ2-7	CASSPRTGKSEQYF
TRBV12-3/TRBV12-4	-	TRBJ1-6	CASRRDHSPLHF
TRBV6-5	once	TRBJ2-7	CASSYTTTGTSYEQYF
TRBV5-1	once	TRBJ1-1	CASSSQGAENTEAFF
TRBV7-3	-	TRBJ2-5	CASSLNGGGEQETQYF
TRBV6-5	-	TRBJ1-1	CASSSPYTGGTEAFF
TRBV25-1	-	TRBJ1-2	CASSEYEGGYGYTF
TRBV4-3	-	TRBJ2-6	CASSQDGGAGANVLTF
TRBV4-3	-	TRBJ1-1	CASSQEWTGNTEAFF
TRBV15	-	TRBJ1-5	CATNTPNQPQHF
TRBV19	-	TRBJ1-5	CASSTSQGENQPQHF
TRBV6-1	-	TRBJ2-7	CASSQEEAGSSYEQYF
TRBV30	-	TRBJ1-4	CAWSVGTGRATNEKLFF
TRBV10-3	-	TRBJ2-2	CAISGTGDSTGELFF
TRBV20-1	-	TRBJ1-6	CSASGTDTSYNSPLHF
TRBV30	-	TRBJ2-7	CAWSLRGDRRVKQYF
TRBV5-1	once	TRBJ1-4	CASSSDSTNEKLFF
TRBV5-6	once	TRBJ1-2	CASSDFQGLRGYTF
TRBV18	-	TRBJ2-5	CASSPDSPRQETQYF
TRBV7-2	once	TRBJ1-1	CASSFFLGQGAVEAFF
TRBV7-9	-	TRBJ1-6	CASSLEQAALHF
TRBV29-1	-	TRBJ1-2	CSVEDQMAGVYAGYSYTF
TRBV20-1	-	TRBJ1-2	CSGADLSQSYGYTF
TRBV18	few	TRBJ2-5	CASSPLGETQYF
TRBV5-1	-	TRBJ1-1	CASSLGSWGTEAFF
TRBV30	-	TRBJ2-5	CAWRPGQGRETQYF
TRBV7-2	-	TRBJ1-6	CASSLGQPSPLHF
TRBV5-6	-	TRBJ2-7	CASSLMGGGWHYEQYF
TRBV27	-	TRBJ1-5	CASSSALQGQRNQPQHF
TRBV10-3	-	TRBJ2-1	CATGGPKTGPRGGSYNEQFF
TRBV20-1	-	TRBJ1-5	CSAARQGGHQPQHF
TRBV6-2/TRBV6-3	-	TRBJ1-1	CASSYLGRDRAGSGTSTEAFF
TRBV4-2	-	TRBJ2-2	CASSQDRRANTGELFF
TRBV9	-	TRBJ2-5	CASSVDLGQETQYF